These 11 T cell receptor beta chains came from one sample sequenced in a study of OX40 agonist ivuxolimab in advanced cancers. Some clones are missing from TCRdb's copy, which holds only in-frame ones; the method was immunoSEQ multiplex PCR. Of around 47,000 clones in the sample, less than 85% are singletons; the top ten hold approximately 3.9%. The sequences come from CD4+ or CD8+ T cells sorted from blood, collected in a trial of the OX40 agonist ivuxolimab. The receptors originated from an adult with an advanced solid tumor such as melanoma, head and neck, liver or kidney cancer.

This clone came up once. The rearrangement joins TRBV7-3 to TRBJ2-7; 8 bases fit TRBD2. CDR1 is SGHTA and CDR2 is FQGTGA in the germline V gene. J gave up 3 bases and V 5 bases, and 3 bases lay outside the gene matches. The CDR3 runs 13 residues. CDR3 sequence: CASSLLAGYEQYF. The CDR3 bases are TGTGCCAGCAGCCTGCTAGCGGGCTACGAGCAGTACTTC.

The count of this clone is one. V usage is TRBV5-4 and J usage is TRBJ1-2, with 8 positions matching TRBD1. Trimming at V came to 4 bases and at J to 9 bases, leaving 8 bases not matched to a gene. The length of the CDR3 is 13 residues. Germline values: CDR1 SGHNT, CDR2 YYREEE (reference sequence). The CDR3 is CASSLDREGRYTF. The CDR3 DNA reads TGTGCCAGCAGCCTGGACAGGGAGGGACGCTACACCTTC.

The CDR3 loop reads CASSEAPPSYGYTF. The CDR3, as DNA: TGTGCCAGCAGTGAAGCCCCTCCGTCATATGGCTACACCTTC. This chain joins TRBV6-1 and TRBJ1-2, with D unclear. Looked up from germline, CDR1 is MNHNS and CDR2 is SASEGT. V lost 0 bases and J lost 5, with 10 bases in between. The CDR3 sequence is 14 residues long.

The CDR3 DNA reads TGTGCCAGCAGCCAAGGGGGAGCGGGAGGGCCTAAGGGAGAGACCCAGTACTTC. Protein: CASSQGGAGGPKGETQYF. V usage is TRBV4-2 and J usage is TRBJ2-5; 10 bases are shared with TRBD2. This CDR3 spans 18 amino acids. V was pared by 1 base and J by 4 bases, with 12 bases of the junction left unmatched. Per the germline V gene, CDR1 is LGHNA and CDR2 is YNFKEQ.

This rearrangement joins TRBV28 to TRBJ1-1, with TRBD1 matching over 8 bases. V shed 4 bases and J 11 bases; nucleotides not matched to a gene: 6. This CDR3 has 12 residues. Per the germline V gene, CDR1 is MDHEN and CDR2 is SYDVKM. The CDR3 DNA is TGTGCCAGCAGTTCGGACAGGGTACTGGCTTTCTTT. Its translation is CASSSDRVLAFF.

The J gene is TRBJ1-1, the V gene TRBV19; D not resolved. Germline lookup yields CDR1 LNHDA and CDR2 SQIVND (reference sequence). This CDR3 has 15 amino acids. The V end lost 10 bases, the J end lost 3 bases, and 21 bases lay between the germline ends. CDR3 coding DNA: TGTGCCACCCTGCCCCGCCAGGCGGGAGACACTGAAGCTTTCTTT. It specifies CATLPRQAGDTEAFF.

CDR3 amino acids: CASMQSSYEQYF. CDR3 nucleotide sequence: TGTGCCAGCATGCAGAGCTCCTACGAGCAGTACTTC. The chain has TRBV28 and TRBJ2-7; no definite D call. Germline values: CDR1 MDHEN, CDR2 SYDVKM. Trimming took 7 bases from V and 0 from J, leaving 7 bases between them. This CDR3 has 12 residues.

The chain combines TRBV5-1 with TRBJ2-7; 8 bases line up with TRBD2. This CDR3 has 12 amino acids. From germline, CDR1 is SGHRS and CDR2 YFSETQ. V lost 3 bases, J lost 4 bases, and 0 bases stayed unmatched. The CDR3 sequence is CASSSGGYEQYF. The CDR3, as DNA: TGCGCCAGCAGCTCGGGAGGGTACGAGCAGTACTTC.

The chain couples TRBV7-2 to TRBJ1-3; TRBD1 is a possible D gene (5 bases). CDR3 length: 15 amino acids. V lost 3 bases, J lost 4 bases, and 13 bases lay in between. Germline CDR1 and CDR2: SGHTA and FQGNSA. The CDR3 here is CASSFRAGIGNTIYF. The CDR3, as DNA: TGTGCCAGCAGCTTCAGGGCAGGGATAGGAAACACCATATATTTT.

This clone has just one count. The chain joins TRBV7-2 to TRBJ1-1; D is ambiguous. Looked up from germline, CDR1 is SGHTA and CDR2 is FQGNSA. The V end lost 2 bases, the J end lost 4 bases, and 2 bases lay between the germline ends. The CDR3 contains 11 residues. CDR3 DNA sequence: TGTGCCAGCAGCTTATCCACTGAAGCTTTCTTT. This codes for CASSLSTEAFF.

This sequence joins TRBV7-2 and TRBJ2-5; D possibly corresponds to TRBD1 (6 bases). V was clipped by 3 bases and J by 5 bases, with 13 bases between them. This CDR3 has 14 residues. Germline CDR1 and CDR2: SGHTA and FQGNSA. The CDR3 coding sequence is TGTGCCAGCAGCTTCGGACAGCCCAAGGAGACCCAGTACTTC. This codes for CASSFGQPKETQYF.